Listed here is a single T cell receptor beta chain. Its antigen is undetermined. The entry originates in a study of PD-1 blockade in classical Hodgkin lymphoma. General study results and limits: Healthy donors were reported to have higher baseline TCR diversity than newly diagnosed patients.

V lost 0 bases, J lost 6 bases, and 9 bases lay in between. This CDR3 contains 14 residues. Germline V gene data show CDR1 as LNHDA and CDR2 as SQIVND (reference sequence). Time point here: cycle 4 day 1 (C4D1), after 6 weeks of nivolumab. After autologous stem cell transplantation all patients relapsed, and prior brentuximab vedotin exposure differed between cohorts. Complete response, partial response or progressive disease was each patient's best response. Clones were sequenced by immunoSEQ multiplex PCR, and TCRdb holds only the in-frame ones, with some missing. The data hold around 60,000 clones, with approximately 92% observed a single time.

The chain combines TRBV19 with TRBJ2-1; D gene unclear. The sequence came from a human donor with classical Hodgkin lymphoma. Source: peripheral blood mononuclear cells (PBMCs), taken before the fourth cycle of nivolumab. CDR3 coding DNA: TGTGCCAGTAGTATAGACGGCGGCATCAATGAGCAGTTCTTC. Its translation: CASSIDGGINEQFF.